These 29 T cell receptor beta chains came from one sample sequenced in a study of blood T cell repertoires in COVID-19. Clones were read by immunoSEQ multiplex PCR, and TCRdb kept only the in-frame ones, dropping some. Here the sample spans around 200,000 clones, 75% to 85% being singletons. The sequencing input was PBMCs or T cells enriched from blood (not recorded which). These receptors were taken from a woman aged 40 to 49 with acute COVID-19.

The CDR3, as DNA: TGTGCCAGCAGCCGGGGGATTGAGACCCAGTACTTC. It is translated as CASSRGIETQYF. The rearrangement joins TRBV5-4 to TRBJ2-5, with a tentative D call TRBD2 (6 bases). The germline CDR1 and CDR2 sequences are SGHNT and YYREEE (reference sequence). V was pared by 4 bases and J by 5 bases, with 9 bases between. This CDR3 contains 12 residues. Based on the CDR3 plus reference TRBV5-4 and TRBJ2-5, the full variable domain is ETGVTQSPTHLIKTRGQQVTLRCSSQSGHNTVSWYQQALGQGPQFIFQYYREEENGRGNFPPRFSGLQFPNYSSELNVNALELDDSALYLCASSRGIETQYFGPGTRLLVL.

The chain couples TRBV18 to TRBJ1-6; D is perhaps TRBD1 (6 bases). The CDR3 length is 14 residues. CDR1 KGHSH and CDR2 LQKENI come from the germline V gene. The V end was cut by 1 base, the J end by 5 bases, with 6 bases between. The CDR3 coding sequence is TGTGCCAGCTCACCACGACAGGATAATTCACCCCTCCACTTT. Translating gives CASSPRQDNSPLHF.

This chain joins TRBV12-5 and TRBJ1-2; 7 nucleotides match TRBD1. The ends lost 2 bases at V and 7 bases at J; junction bases unmatched: 7. The germline V gene has CDR1 LGHNT and CDR2 FRNRAP. The CDR3 contains 14 residues. CDR3 bases: TGTGCTAGTGGTTTGACCCAGGGGGTAGGTGGCTACACCTTC. This encodes CASGLTQGVGGYTF. Full variable domain (missing parts from reference TRBV12-5 and TRBJ1-2): DARVTQTPRHKVTEMGQEVTMRCQPILGHNTVFWYRQTMMQGLELLAYFRNRAPLDDSGMPKDRFSAEMPDATLATLKIQPSEPRDSAVYFCASGLTQGVGGYTFGSGTRLTVV.

This clone was seen only once. The chain is built from TRBV7-2 and TRBJ2-3, with TRBD2 matching 8 bases. CDR3 size: 15 residues. Unmatched junction bases numbered 3, after V lost 3 bases and J lost 1 base. Germline CDR1 and CDR2: SGHTA and FQGNSA. The CDR3 loop is CASSLGAGGTDTQYF. The CDR3 DNA reads TGTGCCAGCAGCTTGGGAGCGGGAGGCACAGATACGCAGTATTTT.

This clone was seen a handful of times. The chain joins TRBV10-1 to TRBJ2-7, with TRBD1 matching over 10 bases. J was trimmed by 3 bases and V by 0 bases; bases with no gene match: 11. Germline CDR1 WNHNN, CDR2 SYGVQD (reference sequence). This CDR3 region has 18 residues. DNA for the CDR3: TGCGCCAGCAGTGAGTCGTCTTTCGGGGGACAGGGGAACTACGAGCAGTACTTC. Its translation is CASSESSFGGQGNYEQYF.

The J gene is TRBJ2-7, the V gene TRBV6-5; a weak D match, TRBD1 (6 bases). This CDR3 spans 13 amino acids. V lost 6 bases to trimming and J lost 4 bases, with 13 bases between them. Germline-derived CDR1 and CDR2 are MNHEY and SVGAGI. CDR3 sequence (DNA): TGTGCCAGCAGACGCACCCAGGGGTACGAGCAGTACTTC. As protein: CASRRTQGYEQYF.

The CDR3 bases are TGTGCCAGCAGGGGGCTGTTAGGTCCAGGGTACGAGCAGTACTTC. Encoded protein: CASRGLLGPGYEQYF. The chain joins TRBV6-5 to TRBJ2-7; D may be TRBD1 (5 bases). Germline CDR1 reads MNHEY; CDR2 reads SVGAGI. The CDR3 sequence is 15 residues long. V was shortened by 6 bases and J by 4 bases, with 19 bases between the two germline ends.

The V call is TRBV15, the J call TRBJ2-7; a possible D gene is TRBD2 (5 bases). Germline V lookup: CDR1 LNHNV, CDR2 YYDKDF (reference sequence). The CDR3 has 15 amino acids. V lost 0 bases and J 5 bases, leaving 14 bases between the germline ends. The CDR3 loop reads CATSRDEDGVDEQYF. CDR3 nucleotides: TGTGCCACCAGCAGAGACGAGGACGGGGTCGACGAGCAGTACTTC.

This chain connects TRBV5-1 to TRBJ1-3, with TRBD1 as a possible D gene (6 bases). Germline CDR1 is SGHRS and CDR2 is YFSETQ. The CDR3 totals 14 residues. The V end was cut by 4 bases, the J end by 0 bases, with 8 bases between. The CDR3 DNA sequence: TGCGCCAGCAGCGGACAGAGCTCTGGAAACACCATATATTTT. It codes for CASSGQSSGNTIYF.

The rearrangement uses TRBV6-5 and TRBJ2-1; D possibly corresponds to TRBD2 (5 bases). Trimming cost V 0 bases and J 8 bases, with 14 bases left between them. This CDR3 contains 15 residues. CDR1 and CDR2 (germline): MNHEY, SVGAGI. The CDR3 region has the DNA TGTGCCAGCAGTTACTCTGTTGTTCTGGGAGATGAGCAGTTCTTC. Its protein is CASSYSVVLGDEQFF.

The chain is built from TRBV6-5 and TRBJ2-2; 8 bases are shared with TRBD1. The CDR3 contains 15 residues. The ends lost 6 bases at V and 7 bases at J; junction bases unmatched: 10. Germline V gives CDR1 MNHEY, CDR2 SVGAGI. The CDR3 coding sequence is TGTGCCAGCAGCCAAGGACAGGGTGGTGGCGGGGAGCTGTTTTTT. The encoded protein is CASSQGQGGGGELFF.

The gene calls are TRBV15 and TRBJ1-5; 10 bases are shared with TRBD1. The J segment lost 9 bases and the V segment lost 5 bases, leaving 7 bases of the junction unmatched. The length of the CDR3 is 14 residues. From germline, CDR1 is LNHNV and CDR2 YYDKDF (reference sequence). The CDR3 protein is CATSGDRGQRPQHF. CDR3 in DNA: TGTGCCACCAGCGGCGACAGGGGGCAGCGGCCCCAGCATTTT.

This clone was recorded only once. The chain joins TRBV5-4 to TRBJ1-4, with 10 bases fitting TRBD1. J was trimmed by 10 bases and V by 2 bases; bases with no gene match: 5. The CDR3 extends over 14 amino acids. Per germline, CDR1 SGHNT and CDR2 YYREEE (reference sequence). The CDR3: CASSFPGQGPKLFF. The CDR3 DNA sequence: TGTGCCAGCAGCTTCCCGGGACAGGGGCCAAAACTGTTTTTT.

The rearrangement joins TRBV5-4 to TRBJ1-2; TRBD1 matches at 7 bases. V shed 4 bases and J 6 bases; nucleotides not matched to a gene: 6. The CDR3 length is 13 residues. Germline V gene data show CDR1 as SGHNT and CDR2 as YYREEE (reference sequence). CDR3 amino acids: CASSPDREDGYTF. The CDR3 DNA sequence: TGTGCCAGCAGCCCCGACAGGGAGGATGGCTACACCTTC. The full variable domain, in which reference TRBV5-4 and TRBJ1-2 provide the parts outside the CDR3, is ETGVTQSPTHLIKTRGQQVTLRCSSQSGHNTVSWYQQALGQGPQFIFQYYREEENGRGNFPPRFSGLQFPNYSSELNVNALELDDSALYLCASSPDREDGYTFGSGTRLTVV.

The chain recombines TRBV5-6 with TRBJ1-1, with a possible D match to TRBD1 (5 bases). The germline V and J ends were trimmed by 2 bases and 4 bases, with 12 bases remaining between them. The germline V gene has CDR1 SGHDT and CDR2 YYEEEE. The CDR3 runs to 14 residues. The DNA of the CDR3 is TGTGCCAGCAGCTTTACATCAGGGTTCACTGAAGCTTTCTTT. Its protein is CASSFTSGFTEAFF.

The CDR3 sequence: CASMRPSNKYSPLHF. The CDR3 coding sequence is TGTGCCAGCATGCGGCCCTCCAACAAGTATTCACCCCTCCACTTT. The chain is built from TRBV2 and TRBJ1-6; no reliable D call. The CDR3 spans 15 residues. The germline gives CDR1 SNHLY, CDR2 FYNNEI. V lost 7 bases and J lost 8, with 18 bases in between. Using reference TRBV2 and TRBJ1-6 for the parts outside the CDR3, the full variable domain is EPEVTQTPSHQVTQMGQEVILRCVPISNHLYFYWYRQILGQKVEFLVSFYNNEISEKSEIFDDQFSVERPDGSNFTLKIRSTKLEDSAMYFCASMRPSNKYSPLHFGNGTRLTVT.

V and J are TRBV15 and TRBJ2-5; D remains unclear. The CDR3 covers 13 residues. Germline lookup yields CDR1 LNHNV and CDR2 YYDKDF (reference sequence). Trimming left V 0 bases short and J 5 bases short, with 7 bases between. CDR3 DNA: TGTGCCACCAGCAGAGATTCTAGGGAGACCCAGTACTTC. Translating gives CATSRDSRETQYF.

The chain carries TRBV6-5 and TRBJ1-5, with TRBD1 as a possible D gene (5 bases). The V gene's germline CDR1 is MNHEY and CDR2 SVGAGI. V was pared by 7 bases and J by 1 base, with 14 bases between. This CDR3 has 15 residues. The CDR3 DNA follows: TGTGCCAGCAATCCGGACATTTCGAGCAATCAGCCCCAGCATTTT. Translating it yields CASNPDISSNQPQHF.

The rearrangement uses TRBV5-8 and TRBJ1-1; 8 positions agree with TRBD1. CDR3 size: 14 residues. V was clipped by 2 bases and J by 7 bases; unmatched bases: 7. Germline loops: CDR1 SGHTS, CDR2 YDEGEE. CDR3 sequence: CASSFRQGAGEAFF. The DNA of the CDR3 is TGTGCCAGCAGCTTCCGGCAGGGGGCAGGTGAAGCTTTCTTT.

This clone was seen just once. One end of the junction varies from germline; a read error may be responsible. The CDR3 sequence: CASSLSFPSYEQYF. The DNA of the CDR3 is TGTGCTAGCAGCTTATCCTTTCCCTCCTACGAGCAGTACTTC. J is TRBJ2-7 and V is TRBV7-7; D is undetermined. The CDR3 covers 14 residues. Germline CDR1 is SSHAT and CDR2 is FNYEAQ (reference sequence).

The chain employs TRBV11-2 and TRBJ2-1; possible D gene TRBD2, 5 bases. The CDR3 loop spans 12 amino acids. The germline gives CDR1 SGHAT, CDR2 FQNNGV. With 4 bases removed from V and 12 bases from J, the gap between germline ends came to 13 bases. CDR3 region: CASSSPGKGQFF. The DNA for the CDR3 is TGTGCCAGCAGCTCACCGGGGAAGGGGCAGTTCTTC.

The chain recombines TRBV25-1 with TRBJ2-1; 9 bases are a match to TRBD2. The CDR3 spans 14 residues. Germline CDR1 MGHDK, CDR2 SYGVNS. The V segment lost 2 bases and the J segment 6 bases; nucleotides outside the gene matches: 2. CDR3 region: CASSESGRTNEQFF. The CDR3 DNA reads TGTGCCAGCAGTGAAAGCGGGAGGACCAATGAGCAGTTCTTC.

This clone was recorded a few times. V gene TRBV19 combines with J gene TRBJ1-5; possibly TRBD1 for D (6 bases). Trimming took 5 bases from V and 4 from J, leaving 12 bases between them. Per the germline V gene, CDR1 is LNHDA and CDR2 is SQIVND (reference sequence). This CDR3 has 14 amino acids. In nucleotides, the CDR3 is TGTGCCAGTAGTCTTCAACAGGGTAATCAGCCCCAGCATTTT. It encodes CASSLQQGNQPQHF.

V gene TRBV10-1 combines with J gene TRBJ2-7, with TRBD2 matching over 7 bases. The germline V gene encodes CDR1 WNHNN and CDR2 SYGVQD (reference sequence). There are 15 residues in the CDR3. With 4 bases clipped from V and 7 bases from J, the junction kept 13 bases outside the gene matches. CDR3 sequence: CASSGTATSSGEQYF. DNA of the CDR3: TGCGCCAGCAGTGGGACCGCGACTAGCTCTGGGGAGCAGTACTTC.

The chain employs TRBV5-1 and TRBJ1-4; 8 nucleotides line up with TRBD1. The CDR3 length is 15 residues. V trimming: 0 bases; J trimming: 6 bases; junction bases outside the gene matches: 4. Germline assignment: CDR1 SGHRS and CDR2 YFSETQ. The CDR3 coding sequence is TGCGCCAGCAGCTTGGCCGGGACAGGTGATGAAAAACTGTTTTTT. Amino acids: CASSLAGTGDEKLFF.

The chain has TRBV9 and TRBJ2-1; 9 positions match TRBD2. Germline assignment: CDR1 SGDLS and CDR2 YYNGEE. V was clipped by 4 bases and J by 6 bases; unmatched bases: 11. This CDR3 has 16 residues. The CDR3 nucleotides are TGTGCCAGCAGCTCCCAGGGTGCGGGGGGGCGCAATGAGCAGTTCTTC. Amino acids: CASSSQGAGGRNEQFF.

The chain combines TRBV10-2 with TRBJ1-6; 7 nucleotides agree with TRBD1. J gave up 2 bases and V 4 bases, and 11 bases lay outside the gene matches. Germline lookup yields CDR1 WSHSY and CDR2 SAAADI. The CDR3 sequence is 18 residues long. CDR3 residues: CASSGDSPKFTYNSPLHF. The CDR3 coding sequence is TGCGCCAGCAGTGGGGACAGCCCAAAGTTCACCTATAATTCACCCCTCCACTTT.

This clone was seen only a few times. V is TRBV18 and J is TRBJ2-3; no clear D gene. Trimming cost V 3 bases and J 7 bases, with 11 bases left between them. Germline CDR1 is KGHSH and CDR2 is LQKENI. The CDR3 runs to 13 residues. Here the CDR3 DNA reads TGTGCCAGCTCACCCCCGGAGAAAAATACGCAGTATTTT. It codes for CASSPPEKNTQYF. Based on the CDR3 plus reference TRBV18 and TRBJ2-3, the full variable domain is NAGVMQNPRHLVRRRGQEARLRCSPMKGHSHVYWYRQLPEEGLKFMVYLQKENIIDESGMPKERFSAEFPKEGPSILRIQQVVRGDSAAYFCASSPPEKNTQYFGPGTRLTVL.

This CDR3 is CASSISPGQAAKNIQYF. The CDR3 region has the DNA TGTGCCAGTAGTATTTCCCCGGGACAGGCGGCCAAAAACATTCAGTACTTC. The V gene is TRBV19, the J gene TRBJ2-4; the match to TRBD1 covers 8 bases. The CDR3 totals 17 residues. The germline gives CDR1 LNHDA, CDR2 SQIVND (reference sequence). With 3 bases clipped from V and 1 base from J, the junction kept 8 bases outside the gene matches.